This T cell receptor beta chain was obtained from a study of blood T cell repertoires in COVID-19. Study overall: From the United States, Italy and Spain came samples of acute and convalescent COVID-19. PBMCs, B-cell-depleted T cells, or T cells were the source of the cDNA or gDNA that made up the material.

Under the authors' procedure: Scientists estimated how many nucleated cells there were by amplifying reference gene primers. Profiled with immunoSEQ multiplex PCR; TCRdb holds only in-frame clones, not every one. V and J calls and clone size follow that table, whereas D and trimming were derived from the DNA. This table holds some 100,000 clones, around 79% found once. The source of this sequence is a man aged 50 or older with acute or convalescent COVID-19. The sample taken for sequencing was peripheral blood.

CDR3 DNA sequence: TGTGCCAGCAGATCGACAGGGGGTCGGAACACTGAAGCTTTCTTT. It translates to CASRSTGGRNTEAFF. The chain combines TRBV5-5 with TRBJ1-1; 9 bases fit TRBD1. The CDR3 contains 15 residues. V gave up 5 bases and J gave up 1 base; unmatched junction bases: 6. Germline V CDR1 and CDR2: SGHKS, YYEKEE (reference sequence). The variable domain in full, with the rest retrieved from reference TRBV5-5 and TRBJ1-1, is DAGVTQSPTHLIKTRGQQVTLRCSPISGHKSVSWYQQVLGQGPQFIFQYYEKEERGRGNFPDRFSARQFPNYSSELNVNALLLGDSALYLCASRSTGGRNTEAFFGQGTRLTVV.